The T cell receptor beta chain described here comes from a study of blood T cell repertoires in COVID-19. Looking at the study overall: Specimens from acute and convalescent COVID-19 originated in the United States, Italy and Spain. T cells, B-cell-depleted T cells, or PBMCs supplied cDNA or gDNA.

The CDR3 totals 14 residues. The germline V gene encodes CDR1 SEHNR and CDR2 FQNEAQ (reference sequence). Between the trimmed V and J ends, which lost 2 bases and 5 bases, there was a span of 9 bases. In the authors' workflow: How many nucleated cells were present was estimated from reference gene primer amplification. The table came from immunoSEQ multiplex PCR; TCRdb's copy has only in-frame clones and leaves some out. V and J calls and clone size come straight from that table; D and trimming were deduced from the DNA. The sample has roughly 150,000 clones; approximately 83% are singletons. The chain is built from TRBV7-9 and TRBJ2-2, with D hard to call. The receptor comes from a woman of 80 years or more with acute or convalescent COVID-19. Material for sequencing was peripheral blood. CDR3 residues: CASSLLLGTGELFF. In DNA form, the CDR3 reads TGTGCCAGCAGCTTATTGCTCGGGACCGGGGAGCTGTTTTTT.